This T cell receptor beta chain derives from a study of cytomegalovirus exposure and HLA in healthy donors. The V gene's germline CDR1 is MNHEY and CDR2 SVGAGI. The CDR3 totals 14 residues. 13 Jbeta primers and 60 Vbeta primers were used for the PCR. Measured with immunoSEQ multiplex PCR; TCRdb has only the in-frame clones, and not every one. The data contain approximately 97,000 clones, around 82% of them singletons. What was sequenced was PBMCs. This TCR was sampled from a man between 35 and 55 years old in good health and CMV-seropositive. The V gene is TRBV6-5, the J gene TRBJ2-5, with a possible D match to TRBD2 (5 bases). Near its end, the DNA agrees better with TRBJ2-7, so the J call may be wrong. The CDR3 sequence: CASSLEGSSYEQYF. CDR3 in DNA: TGTGCCAGCAGCCTAGAGGGAAGCTCCTACGAGCAGTACTTC.